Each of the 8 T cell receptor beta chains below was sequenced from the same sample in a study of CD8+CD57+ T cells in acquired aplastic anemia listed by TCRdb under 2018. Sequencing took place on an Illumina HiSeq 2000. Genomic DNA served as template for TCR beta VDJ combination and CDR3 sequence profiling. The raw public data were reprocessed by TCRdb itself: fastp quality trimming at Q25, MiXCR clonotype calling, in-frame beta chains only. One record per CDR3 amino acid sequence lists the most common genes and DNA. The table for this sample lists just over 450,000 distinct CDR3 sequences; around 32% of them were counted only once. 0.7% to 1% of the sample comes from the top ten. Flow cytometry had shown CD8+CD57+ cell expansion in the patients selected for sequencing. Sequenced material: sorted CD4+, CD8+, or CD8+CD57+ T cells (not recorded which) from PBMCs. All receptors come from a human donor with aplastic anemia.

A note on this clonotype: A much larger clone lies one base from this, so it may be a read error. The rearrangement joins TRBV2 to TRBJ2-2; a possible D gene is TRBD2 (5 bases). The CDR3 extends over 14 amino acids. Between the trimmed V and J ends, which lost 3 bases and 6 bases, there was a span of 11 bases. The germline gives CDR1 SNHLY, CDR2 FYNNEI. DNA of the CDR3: TGTGCCAGCAGTGAGGAGGCGCTATCCGGGGAGCTGTTTTTT. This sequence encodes CASSEEALSGELFF. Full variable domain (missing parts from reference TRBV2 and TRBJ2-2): EPEVTQTPSHQVTQMGQEVILRCVPISNHLYFYWYRQILGQKVEFLVSFYNNEISEKSEIFDDQFSVERPDGSNFTLKIRSTKLEDSAMYFCASSEEALSGELFFGEGSRLTVL.

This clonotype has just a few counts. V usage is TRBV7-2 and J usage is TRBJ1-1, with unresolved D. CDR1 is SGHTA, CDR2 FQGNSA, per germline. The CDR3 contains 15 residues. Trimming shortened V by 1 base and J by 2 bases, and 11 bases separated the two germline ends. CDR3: CASSLVAPLNTEAFF. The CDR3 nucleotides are TGTGCCAGCAGCTTAGTTGCACCCTTAAACACTGAAGCTTTCTTT.

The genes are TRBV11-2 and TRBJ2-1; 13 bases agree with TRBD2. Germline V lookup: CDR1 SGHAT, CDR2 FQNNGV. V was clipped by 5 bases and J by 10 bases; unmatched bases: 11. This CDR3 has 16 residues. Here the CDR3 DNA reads TGTGCCAGCAGCGTGCCAACTAGCGGGAGGGCCTCCGAGCAGTTCTTC. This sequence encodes CASSVPTSGRASEQFF.

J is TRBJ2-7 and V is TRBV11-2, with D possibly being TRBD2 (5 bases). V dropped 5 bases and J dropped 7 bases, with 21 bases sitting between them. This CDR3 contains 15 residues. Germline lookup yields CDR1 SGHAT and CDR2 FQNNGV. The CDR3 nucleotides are TGTGCCAGCAGCCTAATCCGCGGGTGGGATCGTGAGCAGTACTTC. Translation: CASSLIRGWDREQYF. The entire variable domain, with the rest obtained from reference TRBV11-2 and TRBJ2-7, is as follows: EAGVAQSPRYKIIEKRQSVAFWCNPISGHATLYWYQQILGQGPKLLIQFQNNGVVDDSQLPKDRFSAERLKGVDSTLKIQPAKLEDSAVYLCASSLIRGWDREQYFGPGTRLTVT.

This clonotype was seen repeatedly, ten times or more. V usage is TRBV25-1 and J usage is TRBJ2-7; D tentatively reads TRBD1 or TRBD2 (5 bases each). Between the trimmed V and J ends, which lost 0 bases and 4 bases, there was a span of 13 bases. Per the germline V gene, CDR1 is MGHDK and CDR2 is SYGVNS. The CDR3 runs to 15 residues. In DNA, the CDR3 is TGTGCCAGCAGTGAATACCGGGACCGAGGGTACGAGCAGTACTTC. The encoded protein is CASSEYRDRGYEQYF.

The chain's CDR3 is CATSREGPGELFF. The CDR3 nucleotides are TGTGCCACCAGCAGAGAAGGCCCGGGGGAGCTGTTTTTT. The chain combines TRBV15 with TRBJ2-2; D remains unclear. Trimming took 0 bases from V and 8 from J, leaving 7 bases between them. Germline V gene sequence: CDR1 LNHNV, CDR2 YYDKDF (reference sequence). The CDR3 consists of 13 residues. The full variable domain, in which reference TRBV15 and TRBJ2-2 provide the parts outside the CDR3, is DAMVIQNPRYQVTQFGKPVTLSCSQTLNHNVMYWYQQKSSQAPKLLFHYYDKDFNNEADTPDNFQSRRPNTSFCFLDIRSPGLGDTAMYLCATSREGPGELFFGEGSRLTVL.

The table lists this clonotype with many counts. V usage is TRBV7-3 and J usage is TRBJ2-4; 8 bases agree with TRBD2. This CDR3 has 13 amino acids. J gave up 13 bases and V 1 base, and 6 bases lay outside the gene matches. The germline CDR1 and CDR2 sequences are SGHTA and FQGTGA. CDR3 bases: TGTGCCAGCAGCTTAATAGCGGGGACGACACAGTACTTC. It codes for CASSLIAGTTQYF.

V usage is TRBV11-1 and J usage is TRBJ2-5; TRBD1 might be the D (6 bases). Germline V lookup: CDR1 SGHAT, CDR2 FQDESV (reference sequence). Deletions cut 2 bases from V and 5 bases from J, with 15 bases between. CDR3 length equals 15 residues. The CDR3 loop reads CASSLSGVREETQYF. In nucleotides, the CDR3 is TGTGCCAGCAGCTTATCAGGGGTGAGGGAGGAGACCCAGTACTTC.